Included here is one T cell receptor (beta chain) sequence, with context. A J-beta primer mix and a sample-barcoded 5' primer were used in a second PCR of roughly 6 to 11 cycles. TCRdb re-called the 5' RACE reads with MiXCR, one entry per CDR3 protein. Of about 1.5 million distinct CDR3 sequences in the sample, approximately 42% were seen once. The data were obtained in a study of blood T cells in healthy people across ages. The TCR comes from a woman between 18 and 29 years old in good health. Material: blood.

In DNA form, the CDR3 reads TGTGCCAGCAGTCCGCGGCGGGAGACAGGGTGGTACGAGCAGTACTTC. It specifies CASSPRRETGWYEQYF. The chain employs TRBV28 and TRBJ2-5; tentatively, D is TRBD1 or TRBD2 (7 bases each). The J call may not be correct, given that the DNA end is closer to TRBJ2-7. The length of the CDR3 is 16 residues. Germline V lookup: CDR1 MDHEN, CDR2 SYDVKM.